The 24 T cell receptor beta chains in this list originate from one sample, sequenced in a study of T cells in Graves' hyperthyroidism and ophthalmopathy. RNA transcripts yielded amplified TCR beta CDR3 regions. RT-PCR in the first round (using the HTBI primer set) targeted the TCR CDR3. One entry per CDR3 protein, called by TCRdb with MiXCR from the multiplex PCR reads. The sample contains roughly 550,000 distinct CDR3 sequences, 16% of which appear only once. Sequenced material: blood. These TCRs come from a woman in her 30s with Graves' ophthalmopathy.

On this clonotype itself: One junction end does not reproduce the germline sequence, and a read error may be involved. This sequence joins TRBV7-3 and TRBJ2-7; unclear D gene. CDR1 is SGHTA, CDR2 FQGTGA, per germline. The CDR3 runs 13 residues. The CDR3 nucleotides are TGTGCCATCAGCCAAGGAATCGAAAACGAGCAGTACTTC. Protein product: CAISQGIENEQYF.

Ten or more counts support this clonotype. The CDR3 loop is CASSSTGLYNEQFF. CDR3 in DNA: TGTGCCAGCAGCTCAACGGGACTCTACAATGAGCAGTTCTTC. The V and J genes are TRBV11-3 and TRBJ2-1; perhaps TRBD2 as D (6 bases). CDR1 is SGHNT and CDR2 is YENEEA in the germline V gene. This CDR3 has 14 amino acids. Trimming stripped 4 bases from V and 3 bases from J, with 10 bases between.

At least ten counts were recorded for this clonotype. V is TRBV2 and J is TRBJ2-1; D not certain. Germline CDR1 SNHLY, CDR2 FYNNEI. The CDR3 has 14 amino acids. V lost 6 bases and J 5 bases, leaving 14 bases between the germline ends. The CDR3 DNA reads as TGTGCCAGCAGGGCTAGGACGGGCAACAATGAGCAGTTCTTC. It translates to CASRARTGNNEQFF.

The J gene is TRBJ2-1, the V gene TRBV11-2, with D perhaps matching TRBD2 (5 bases). Looked up from germline, CDR1 is SGHAT and CDR2 is FQNNGV. Trimming cost V 10 bases and J 8 bases, with 21 bases left between them. The CDR3 covers 14 residues. The CDR3 loop reads CANNRLLANDEQFF. Written as DNA, the CDR3 is TGTGCCAACAATAGGCTTCTAGCCAACGATGAGCAGTTCTTC.

This clonotype appeared many times. The J gene is TRBJ2-3, the V gene TRBV20-1; no firm D call. CDR1 and CDR2 from the germline V gene are DFQATT and SNEGSKA (reference sequence). The CDR3 is 15 amino acids. The V and J ends lost 0 bases and 0 bases respectively, with 10 bases between them. Here the CDR3 DNA reads TGCAGTGCTAGAGATCTTGGCGTTAGCACAGATACGCAGTATTTT. Amino acid sequence: CSARDLGVSTDTQYF.

Remarks on this clonotype: This clone may be a read error of a much larger clone one base away. This chain joins TRBV30 and TRBJ1-5; D uncertain. CDR1 and CDR2 from the germline V gene are GTSNPN and SVGIG (reference sequence). The ends were cut back, 2 bases at V and 7 bases at J, with 15 bases in the middle. The CDR3 extends over 14 amino acids. DNA of the CDR3: TGTGCCTGGAGTAGGATAGGGAGCAGGCAGCCCCAGCATTTT. Encoded protein: CAWSRIGSRQPQHF.

Ten or more counts support this clonotype. This rearrangement joins TRBV28 to TRBJ1-5; 12 nucleotides match TRBD1. Germline loops: CDR1 MDHEN, CDR2 SYDVKM. After removal of 11 bases from V and 0 bases from J, the junction contained 8 bases not matched to a gene. The CDR3 extends over 16 amino acids. The CDR3 reads CAVGDRGLVSNQPQHF. In nucleotides, the CDR3 is TGTGCCGTGGGGGACAGGGGGCTTGTTAGCAATCAGCCCCAGCATTTT.

Many counts were recorded for this clonotype. V gene TRBV28 combines with J gene TRBJ2-5; D is unresolved. CDR3 length equals 14 residues. Germline-derived CDR1 and CDR2 are MDHEN and SYDVKM. V lost 5 bases to trimming and J lost 2 bases, with 12 bases between them. The CDR3 protein is CASSATSRQETQYF. The DNA of the CDR3 is TGTGCCAGCAGTGCTACGTCCCGGCAAGAGACCCAGTACTTC.

The table lists this clonotype with many counts. The gene calls are TRBV4-1 and TRBJ2-3; the match to TRBD2 covers 10 bases. The CDR3 consists of 18 residues. Germline V gene lookup returns CDR1 MGHRA and CDR2 YSYEKL. V lost 0 bases and J lost 4; bases outside the gene matches: 10. The CDR3 reads CASSQDASGRAASDTQYF. The CDR3 DNA follows: TGCGCCAGCAGCCAAGATGCCAGCGGGAGGGCCGCATCAGATACGCAGTATTTT.

The V and J genes are TRBV2 and TRBJ2-2, with 10 positions matching TRBD2. V was pared by 6 bases and J by 8 bases, with 9 bases of the junction left unmatched. The CDR3 has 15 residues. CDR1 is SNHLY, CDR2 FYNNEI, per germline. The CDR3 DNA reads TGTGCCAGCAGAGCACTAGCGGGAAGGGCAGGGGAGCTGTTTTTT. Its protein product is CASRALAGRAGELFF.

This clonotype was seen at least ten times. The J gene is TRBJ1-2, the V gene TRBV4-3; D is unclear. Trimming stripped 1 base from V and 5 bases from J, with 14 bases between. CDR3 length: 15 amino acids. Per germline, CDR1 LGHNA and CDR2 YSLEER. The CDR3 sequence is CASSQARRQEYGYTF. Here the CDR3 DNA reads TGCGCCAGCAGCCAAGCAAGACGGCAAGAGTATGGCTACACCTTC.

This clonotype was counted between two and nine times. This may arise from a read error, as a much more abundant clone is one base away. The CDR3 bases are TGTGCCAGCAGTTACGACCCCTACGAGCAGTACTTC. Encoded protein: CASSYDPYEQYF. The chain recombines TRBV6-2 or TRBV6-3 with TRBJ2-7, with D unresolved. Germline V gene data show CDR1 as MNHEY and CDR2 as SVGEGT. Trimming left V 2 bases short and J 2 bases short, with 4 bases between. The CDR3 runs 12 residues.

This chain links TRBV27 with TRBJ1-5; D is uncertain. V was pared by 5 bases and J by 4 bases, with 9 bases between. CDR3 length: 13 amino acids. In germline, CDR1 is MNHEY, CDR2 SMNVEV (reference sequence). The CDR3 nucleotides are TGTGCCAGCAGTCCAGAAGCTAATCAGCCCCAGCATTTT. Translated: CASSPEANQPQHF.

This clonotype appeared many times. The J gene is TRBJ2-7, the V gene TRBV6-6; 7 bases line up with TRBD2. This CDR3 comprises 16 residues. Per the germline V gene, CDR1 is MNHNY and CDR2 is SVGAGI (reference sequence). With V trimmed by 0 bases and J by 2 bases, 7 bases remained unmatched. CDR3 sequence: CASSYSQAGGTYEQYF. The CDR3 DNA follows: TGTGCCAGCAGTTACTCTCAAGCCGGGGGGACCTACGAGCAGTACTTC.

The chain links TRBV6-2 or TRBV6-3 to TRBJ1-5; D gene uncertain. Germline values: CDR1 MNHEY, CDR2 SVGEGT. V lost 8 bases and J 4 bases, leaving 12 bases between the germline ends. The CDR3 has 13 amino acids. CDR3 sequence (DNA): TGTGCCAGCGAGAGGACCATGAATCAGCCCCAGCATTTT. Translated: CASERTMNQPQHF.

The chain links TRBV28 to TRBJ1-3, with D perhaps TRBD1 (6 bases). Trimming stripped 7 bases from V and 3 bases from J, with 16 bases between. The CDR3 length is 15 residues. Germline CDR1 reads MDHEN; CDR2 reads SYDVKM. The CDR3: CASNREMSLGNTIYF. DNA for the CDR3: TGTGCCAGCAACAGGGAGATGAGCCTTGGAAACACCATATATTTT. Drawing the rest from reference TRBV28 and TRBJ1-3, the complete variable domain is DVKVTQSSRYLVKRTGEKVFLECVQDMDHENMFWYRQDPGLGLRLIYFSYDVKMKEKGDIPEGYSVSREKKERFSLILESASTNQTSMYLCASNREMSLGNTIYFGEGSWLTVV.

This clonotype was seen just once. Given a much more abundant clone one base away, this may be a read error. This sequence joins TRBV28 and TRBJ2-3; D is uncertain. The CDR3 sequence is 19 residues long. Trimming removed 5 bases at V and 2 bases at J, with 26 bases between. Germline V gene sequence: CDR1 MDHEN, CDR2 SYDVKM. As DNA, the CDR3 is TGTGCCAGCAGTATATCACTCCCAATGTATACCTCTGACACAGATACGCAGTATTTT. It yields the protein CASSISLPMYTSDTDTQYF.

The rearrangement links TRBV6-2 or TRBV6-3 to TRBJ2-1, with 8 positions matching TRBD2. The CDR3 contains 16 residues. The germline CDR1 and CDR2 sequences are MNHEY and SVGEGT. V gave up 0 bases and J gave up 12 bases; unmatched junction bases: 13. The CDR3 DNA reads TGTGCCAGCAGTTACTCCTGGGGACTAGGGGGGGCGGGGCAGTTCTTC. This translates into CASSYSWGLGGAGQFF.

This chain uses TRBV7-9 with TRBJ2-1; the D gene is possibly TRBD1 (5 bases). The V gene lost 1 base and the J gene lost 12 bases, with 16 bases spanning the gap. The CDR3 has 14 residues. Germline CDR1 reads SEHNR; CDR2 reads FQNEAQ (reference sequence). Here the CDR3 DNA reads TGTGCCAGCAGCTTAGGACAGTCGGTGCAGGGGCAGTTCTTC. Protein sequence: CASSLGQSVQGQFF. Filled out from reference TRBV7-9 and TRBJ2-1, the complete variable domain reads DTGVSQNPRHKITKRGQNVTFRCDPISEHNRLYWYRQTLGQGPEFLTYFQNEAQLEKSRLLSDRFSAERPKGSFSTLEIQRTEQGDSAMYLCASSLGQSVQGQFFGPGTRLTVL.

With respect to this clonotype: The junction shows a germline mismatch at one end, possibly a read error. V usage is TRBV7-3 and J usage is TRBJ1-5; D remains ambiguous. This CDR3 is 18 amino acids long. Germline V CDR1 and CDR2: SGHTA, FQGTGA. In nucleotides, the CDR3 is TGCGCCAGCAGCCAAGGTTTGATGAGGAAGGTTAGCAATCAGCCCCAGCATTTT. It encodes CASSQGLMRKVSNQPQHF.

This clonotype was counted a few times. The chain carries TRBV6-2 or TRBV6-3 and TRBJ2-3; TRBD2 agrees at 9 bases. V lost 7 bases to trimming and J lost 3 bases; unmatched junction nucleotides: 20. This CDR3 region has 19 residues. Germline CDR1 MNHEY, CDR2 SVGEGT. The CDR3: CASILGGYSGRSRTDTQYF. The CDR3 region has the DNA TGTGCCAGCATCCTCGGGGGATATAGCGGGAGAAGTCGGACAGATACGCAGTATTTT.

This clonotype has just a few counts. The chain has TRBV6-2 or TRBV6-3 and TRBJ2-7; maybe TRBD2 (5 bases). The CDR3 spans 16 residues. Germline CDR1 MNHEY, CDR2 SVGEGT. Trimming stripped 2 bases from V and 0 bases from J, with 14 bases between. CDR3: CASSYDLAGNSYEQYF. The CDR3 DNA follows: TGTGCCAGCAGTTACGATCTAGCAGGAAACTCCTACGAGCAGTACTTC.

J is TRBJ1-4 and V is TRBV20-1, with 7 bases fitting TRBD1. Germline V gives CDR1 DFQATT, CDR2 SNEGSKA (reference sequence). Trimming at V came to 6 bases and at J to 8 bases, leaving 9 bases not matched to a gene. This CDR3 spans 13 amino acids. The CDR3 nucleotides are TGCAGTGCCCTTCAGGGGGGGGGGGAAAAACTGTTTTTT. Translating gives CSALQGGGEKLFF.

This clonotype was observed many times. This chain uses TRBV6-1 with TRBJ2-7; TRBD1 agrees at 11 bases. Germline-derived CDR1 and CDR2 are MNHNS and SASEGT. This CDR3 has 15 residues. After removal of 2 bases from V and 2 bases from J, the junction contained 2 bases not matched to a gene. The CDR3 loop is CASSELGQGAYEQYF. CDR3 nucleotides: TGTGCCAGCAGTGAATTGGGACAGGGGGCCTACGAGCAGTACTTC.